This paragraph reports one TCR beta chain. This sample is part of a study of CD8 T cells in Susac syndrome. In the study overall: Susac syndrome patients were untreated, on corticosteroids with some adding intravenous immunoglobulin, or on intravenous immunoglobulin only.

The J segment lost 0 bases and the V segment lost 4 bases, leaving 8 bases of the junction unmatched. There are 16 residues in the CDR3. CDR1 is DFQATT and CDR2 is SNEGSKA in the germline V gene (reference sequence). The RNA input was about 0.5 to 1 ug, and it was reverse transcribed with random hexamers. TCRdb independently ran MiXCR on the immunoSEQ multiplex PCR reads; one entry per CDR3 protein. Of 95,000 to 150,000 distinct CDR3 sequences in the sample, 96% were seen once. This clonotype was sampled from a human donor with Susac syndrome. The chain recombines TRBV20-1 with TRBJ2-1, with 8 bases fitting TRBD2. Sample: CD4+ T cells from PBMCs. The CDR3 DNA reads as TGCAGTGCTACTAAAGCGGGGGCTTACTCCTACAATGAGCAGTTCTTC. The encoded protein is CSATKAGAYSYNEQFF.